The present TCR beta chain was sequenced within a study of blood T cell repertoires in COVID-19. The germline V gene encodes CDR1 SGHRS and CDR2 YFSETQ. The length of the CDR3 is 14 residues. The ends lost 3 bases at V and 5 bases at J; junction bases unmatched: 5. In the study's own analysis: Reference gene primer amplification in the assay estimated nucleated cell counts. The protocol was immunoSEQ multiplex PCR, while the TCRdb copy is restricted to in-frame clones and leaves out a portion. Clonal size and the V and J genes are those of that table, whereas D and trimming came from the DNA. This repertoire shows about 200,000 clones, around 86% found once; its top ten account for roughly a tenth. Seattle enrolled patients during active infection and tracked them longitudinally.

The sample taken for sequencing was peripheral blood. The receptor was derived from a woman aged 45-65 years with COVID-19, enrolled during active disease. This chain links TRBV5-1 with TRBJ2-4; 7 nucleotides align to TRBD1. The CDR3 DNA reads TGCGCCAGCAGCTCCGGGACAGCTGAAAACATTCAGTACTTC. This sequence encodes CASSSGTAENIQYF.